These 28 T cell receptor beta chains originate from one sample sequenced in a study of cytomegalovirus exposure and HLA in healthy donors. 60 Vbeta and 13 Jbeta primers were used in PCR. Clones were sequenced by immunoSEQ multiplex PCR, and TCRdb holds only the in-frame ones, with some missing. The table includes about 160,000 clones, about 81% detected once. Sequencing was performed on PBMCs. The source of these receptors is a woman between 18 and 30 years old in good health and CMV-seronegative.

The genes are TRBV2 and TRBJ2-3, with D unclear. CDR1 is SNHLY, CDR2 FYNNEI, per germline. V was shortened by 3 bases and J by 7 bases, with 8 bases between the two germline ends. The CDR3 totals 12 residues. The CDR3 DNA sequence: TGTGCCAGCAGTGAGGCCGCATATACGCAGTATTTT. It encodes CASSEAAYTQYF.

The chain links TRBV6-1 to TRBJ1-6, with a possible D match to TRBD1 (6 bases). In germline, CDR1 is MNHNS, CDR2 SASEGT. This CDR3 comprises 13 residues. V was trimmed by 9 bases and J by 6 bases, leaving 12 bases between them. The CDR3 reads CASLQDSNSPLHF. CDR3 bases: TGTGCCAGTCTGCAGGACAGTAATTCACCCCTCCACTTT.

The chain recombines TRBV11-2 with TRBJ1-1; the D is unclear. This CDR3 has 13 residues. Germline CDR1 is SGHAT and CDR2 is FQNNGV. Trimming took off 5 bases at V and 1 base at J, with 8 bases between the two ends. The CDR3 DNA reads as TGTGCCAGCAGCCTACTTGGGAACACTGAAGCTTTCTTT. Residues: CASSLLGNTEAFF.

The J gene is TRBJ1-5, the V gene TRBV28, with D tentatively TRBD1 (6 bases). This CDR3 has 13 residues. In germline, CDR1 is MDHEN, CDR2 SYDVKM. V was trimmed by 3 bases and J by 8 bases, leaving 11 bases between them. This chain's CDR3 is CASSFGRGEPQHF. The CDR3 DNA reads as TGTGCCAGCAGTTTCGGCAGGGGTGAGCCCCAGCATTTT.

V gene TRBV5-1 combines with J gene TRBJ2-7; D not certain. The CDR3 runs 14 residues. Trimming left V 2 bases short and J 2 bases short, with 11 bases between. CDR1 and CDR2 from the germline V gene are SGHRS and YFSETQ. This CDR3 is CASSLSQAAYEQYF. The CDR3 DNA follows: TGCGCCAGCAGCTTAAGCCAGGCAGCCTACGAGCAGTACTTC.

V is TRBV7-9 and J is TRBJ2-7, with 15 bases fitting TRBD2. The CDR3 has 16 residues. Germline V gene data show CDR1 as SEHNR and CDR2 as FQNEAQ (reference sequence). The J segment lost 6 bases and the V segment lost 9 bases, leaving 12 bases of the junction unmatched. The CDR3 here is CASSSGTSGRRSEQYF. Here the CDR3 DNA reads TGTGCCAGTTCTTCCGGGACTAGCGGGAGGCGGTCCGAGCAGTACTTC. Using reference TRBV7-9 and TRBJ2-7 for the parts outside the CDR3, the full variable domain is DTGVSQNPRHKITKRGQNVTFRCDPISEHNRLYWYRQTLGQGPEFLTYFQNEAQLEKSRLLSDRFSAERPKGSFSTLEIQRTEQGDSAMYLCASSSGTSGRRSEQYFGPGTRLTVT.

This chain uses TRBV6-1 with TRBJ2-5, with TRBD2 identical over 7 bases. The tail of the sequence fits TRBJ2-7 better, so the J call may be wrong. The CDR3 spans 15 residues. Germline CDR1 and CDR2: MNHNS and SASEGT. CDR3 nucleotide sequence: TGTGCCAGCAGGAGCGCACAACTCGGGGGGAACGAGCAGTACTTC. Translation gives CASRSAQLGGNEQYF.

This clone was seen once. This rearrangement joins TRBV7-9 to TRBJ1-2; D not certain. The CDR3 runs 13 residues. Germline CDR1 and CDR2: SEHNR and FQNEAQ (reference sequence). The V end lost 4 bases, the J end lost 1 base, and 7 bases lay between the germline ends. The CDR3 reads CASSSRLNYGYTF. The CDR3 nucleotides read TGTGCCAGCAGCTCCCGACTTAACTATGGCTACACCTTC.

The CDR3 sequence: CASRRDSSGTSSYEQYF. The CDR3 DNA sequence: TGTGCCAGCAGGAGGGATTCCTCGGGAACGAGCTCCTACGAGCAGTACTTC. The gene calls are TRBV2 and TRBJ2-7; a possible D gene is TRBD2 (5 bases). Per germline, CDR1 SNHLY and CDR2 FYNNEI. The CDR3 consists of 17 residues. Deletions cut 6 bases from V and 0 bases from J, with 21 bases between. Looking up the rest from reference TRBV2 and TRBJ2-7 gives the full variable domain: EPEVTQTPSHQVTQMGQEVILRCVPISNHLYFYWYRQILGQKVEFLVSFYNNEISEKSEIFDDQFSVERPDGSNFTLKIRSTKLEDSAMYFCASRRDSSGTSSYEQYFGPGTRLTVT.

The rearrangement uses TRBV4-2 and TRBJ2-2; D uncertain. V was pared by 4 bases and J by 1 base, with 10 bases between. This CDR3 has 15 residues. The germline gives CDR1 LGHNA, CDR2 YNFKEQ. CDR3 amino acids: CASSPDQVNTGELFF. Written as DNA, the CDR3 is TGTGCCAGCAGCCCGGATCAGGTGAACACCGGGGAGCTGTTTTTT.

The genes are TRBV6-5 and TRBJ2-1; 9 bases are shared with TRBD2. The CDR3 covers 15 residues. Germline CDR1 and CDR2: MNHEY and SVGAGI. J gave up 8 bases and V 5 bases, and 10 bases lay outside the gene matches. The CDR3 sequence is CASSPVAGGSYEQFF. CDR3 nucleotide sequence: TGTGCCAGCAGTCCCGTGGCGGGAGGGTCCTATGAGCAGTTCTTC.

This clone appeared a single time. V usage is TRBV5-1 and J usage is TRBJ1-3; D ambiguous. CDR1 is SGHRS and CDR2 is YFSETQ in the germline V gene. CDR3 length equals 15 residues. V was clipped by 3 bases and J by 0 bases, with 10 bases between them. CDR3 in DNA: TGCGCCAGCAGCTCAGGACTTAGCTCTGGAAACACCATATATTTT. This codes for CASSSGLSSGNTIYF.

The gene calls are TRBV7-6 and TRBJ2-2; D might be TRBD2 (5 bases). The CDR3 loop spans 18 amino acids. Germline CDR1 SGHVS, CDR2 FNYEAQ. V shed 8 bases and J shed 2 bases, with 24 bases lying between them. In DNA form, the CDR3 reads TGTGCCAGCTCGGGGAGACCCCACCCACAACAAAACACCGGGGAGCTGTTTTTT. The encoded protein is CASSGRPHPQQNTGELFF.

This sequence joins TRBV5-1 and TRBJ2-7; D gene ambiguous. The CDR3 is 14 residues long. V was cut by 4 bases and J by 1 base, with 12 bases left in between. The germline V gene has CDR1 SGHRS and CDR2 YFSETQ. CDR3 amino acids: CASSPRPGSYEQYF. CDR3 in DNA: TGCGCCAGCAGCCCGCGCCCGGGTTCCTACGAGCAGTACTTC.

The chain is built from TRBV4-1 and TRBJ1-2; 11 positions agree with TRBD1. The CDR3 is 16 residues long. Looked up from germline, CDR1 is MGHRA and CDR2 is YSYEKL. The ends lost 7 bases at V and 4 bases at J; junction bases unmatched: 11. Written as DNA, the CDR3 is TGCGCCAGCACCCTAGACCCCGGGACAGGGGGCTATGGCTACACCTTC. Translation: CASTLDPGTGGYGYTF.

This chain links TRBV5-1 with TRBJ2-1, with D possibly being TRBD1 (6 bases). The CDR3 covers 16 residues. Trimming took 0 bases from V and 6 from J, leaving 16 bases between them. Germline lookup yields CDR1 SGHRS and CDR2 YFSETQ. DNA of the CDR3: TGCGCCAGCAGCTTGGAGGGGGAATGGGTACCCAATGAGCAGTTCTTC. Its translation: CASSLEGEWVPNEQFF.

The chain combines TRBV2 with TRBJ2-3; TRBD2 agrees at 11 bases. Germline CDR1 SNHLY, CDR2 FYNNEI. V lost 6 bases, J lost 2 bases, and 4 bases stayed unmatched. The CDR3 runs 15 residues. CDR3 in DNA: TGTGCCAGCAGGGCGACTAGCGGGGCCACAGATACGCAGTATTTT. Translation gives CASRATSGATDTQYF.

The chain uses TRBV11-2 and TRBJ2-1, with unresolved D. The CDR3 loop spans 12 amino acids. Per germline, CDR1 SGHAT and CDR2 FQNNGV. The germline V and J ends were trimmed by 3 bases and 8 bases, with 8 bases remaining between them. CDR3 sequence: CASSFDRDEQFF. CDR3 nucleotides: TGTGCCAGCAGCTTCGACCGGGATGAGCAGTTCTTC.

The rearrangement joins TRBV4-1 to TRBJ2-3; TRBD2 matches 8 bases. V lost 1 base and J lost 6; bases outside the gene matches: 12. This CDR3 spans 17 amino acids. The germline V gene encodes CDR1 MGHRA and CDR2 YSYEKL. CDR3 residues: CASSQVGVGTSTDTQYF. DNA of the CDR3: TGCGCCAGCAGCCAAGTGGGGGTCGGGACTAGTACCGATACGCAGTATTTT.

The CDR3 coding sequence is TGTGCCAGCAGCTTTGGGACAGGGCCTTACGAGCAGTACTTC. This gives the protein CASSFGTGPYEQYF. The gene calls are TRBV5-4 and TRBJ2-7; 9 bases align to TRBD1. The CDR3 has 14 amino acids. Germline V gene lookup returns CDR1 SGHNT and CDR2 YYREEE (reference sequence). With V trimmed by 2 bases and J by 4 bases, 4 bases remained unmatched.

This chain connects TRBV7-9 to TRBJ2-7; possibly TRBD1 for D (6 bases). The CDR3 is made up of 14 amino acids. The germline CDR1 and CDR2 sequences are SEHNR and FQNEAQ (reference sequence). V lost 5 bases and J 11 bases, leaving 22 bases between the germline ends. The CDR3 region is CASSASSGQISEYF. The CDR3 DNA reads as TGTGCCAGCAGCGCTAGCAGCGGACAGATCTCGGAGTACTTC.

This clone has just one count. The chain uses TRBV5-1 and TRBJ2-1; 10 bases are shared with TRBD2. The CDR3 is made up of 20 amino acids. V was pared by 1 base and J by 0 bases, with 13 bases of the junction left unmatched. Germline assignment: CDR1 SGHRS and CDR2 YFSETQ. This chain's CDR3 is CASSLQASGSAKRSYNEQFF. CDR3 sequence (DNA): TGCGCCAGCAGCTTGCAGGCTAGCGGGAGTGCAAAGCGCTCCTACAATGAGCAGTTCTTC.

The chain joins TRBV5-6 to TRBJ1-2; the D gene is possibly TRBD1 (6 bases). Trimming stripped 4 bases from V and 8 bases from J, with 15 bases between. CDR3 length: 13 residues. Looked up from germline, CDR1 is SGHDT and CDR2 is YYEEEE. CDR3 nucleotides: TGTGCCAGCAGCGTCGACAGGAGACGAGGCTACACCTTC. The encoded protein is CASSVDRRRGYTF.

This rearrangement joins TRBV19 to TRBJ2-5; maybe TRBD2 (5 bases). With 6 bases removed from V and 1 base from J, the gap between germline ends came to 15 bases. CDR3 length: 15 residues. From germline, CDR1 is LNHDA and CDR2 SQIVND (reference sequence). For the CDR3, the DNA is TGTGCCAGTAGGTCGTTGGAGGCGACCCAAGAGACCCAGTACTTC. Protein sequence: CASRSLEATQETQYF. Full variable domain (missing parts from reference TRBV19 and TRBJ2-5): DGGITQSPKYLFRKEGQNVTLSCEQNLNHDAMYWYRQDPGQGLRLIYYSQIVNDFQKGDIAEGYSVSREKKESFPLTVTSAQKNPTAFYLCASRSLEATQETQYFGPGTRLLVL.

The chain joins TRBV30 to TRBJ1-2; weak D call: TRBD1 (5 bases). Germline V gene sequence: CDR1 GTSNPN, CDR2 SVGIG (reference sequence). The CDR3 has 17 amino acids. V lost 2 bases and J lost 5, with 24 bases in between. The CDR3 sequence is CAWSYRRGVEGQYGYTF. CDR3 in DNA: TGTGCCTGGAGTTATCGACGGGGGGTTGAGGGGCAGTATGGCTACACCTTC.

The rearrangement joins TRBV6-6 to TRBJ2-7; 10 bases agree with TRBD1. Germline V lookup: CDR1 MNHNY, CDR2 SVGAGI (reference sequence). The CDR3 spans 15 residues. The junction had 7 bases not matched to a gene; V was cut back by 5 bases and J by 3 bases. CDR3 residues: CASSTTGGKIYEQYF. DNA for the CDR3: TGTGCCAGCAGTACGACAGGGGGCAAGATCTACGAGCAGTACTTC.

The V and J genes are TRBV5-1 and TRBJ1-4; 7 bases line up with TRBD1. Germline V gene lookup returns CDR1 SGHRS and CDR2 YFSETQ. V lost 4 bases and J lost 11; bases outside the gene matches: 11. This CDR3 is built from 14 residues. This CDR3 is CASSGRGKGQKLFF. CDR3 sequence (DNA): TGCGCCAGCAGCGGCCGGGGAAAGGGACAGAAACTGTTTTTT.

This rearrangement joins TRBV7-8 to TRBJ1-2; tentative D call: TRBD1 (6 bases). The CDR3 has 17 amino acids. Trimming left V 1 base short and J 2 bases short, with 17 bases between. Per the germline V gene, CDR1 is SGHVS and CDR2 is FQNEAQ. The CDR3 loop is CASSLGAGGHPNYGYTF. CDR3 coding DNA: TGTGCCAGCAGCTTAGGTGCGGGGGGACACCCCAACTATGGCTACACCTTC.